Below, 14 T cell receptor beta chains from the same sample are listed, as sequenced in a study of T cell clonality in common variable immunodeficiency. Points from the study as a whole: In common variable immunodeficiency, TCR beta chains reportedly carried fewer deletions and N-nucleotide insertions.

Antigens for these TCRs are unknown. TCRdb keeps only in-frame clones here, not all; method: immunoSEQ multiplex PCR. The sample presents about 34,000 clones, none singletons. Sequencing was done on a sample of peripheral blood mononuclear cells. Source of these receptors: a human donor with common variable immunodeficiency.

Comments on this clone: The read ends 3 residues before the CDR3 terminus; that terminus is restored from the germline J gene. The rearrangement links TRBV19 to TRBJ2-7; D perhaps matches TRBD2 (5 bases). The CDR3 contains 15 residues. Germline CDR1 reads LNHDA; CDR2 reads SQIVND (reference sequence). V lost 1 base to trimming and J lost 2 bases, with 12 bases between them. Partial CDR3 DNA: TGTGCCAGTAGTATAGCTGCGGGCTCCACCTACGAG. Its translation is CASSIAAGSTYE. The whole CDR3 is CASSIAAGSTYEQYF.

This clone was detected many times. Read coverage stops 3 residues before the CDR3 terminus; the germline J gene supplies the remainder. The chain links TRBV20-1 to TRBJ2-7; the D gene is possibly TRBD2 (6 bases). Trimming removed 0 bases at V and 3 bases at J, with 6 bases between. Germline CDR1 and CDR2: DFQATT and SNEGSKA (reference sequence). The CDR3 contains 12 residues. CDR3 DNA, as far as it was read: TGCAGTGCTAGAGAGCGGGGCTACGAG. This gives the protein CSARERGYE. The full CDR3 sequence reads CSARERGYEQYF.

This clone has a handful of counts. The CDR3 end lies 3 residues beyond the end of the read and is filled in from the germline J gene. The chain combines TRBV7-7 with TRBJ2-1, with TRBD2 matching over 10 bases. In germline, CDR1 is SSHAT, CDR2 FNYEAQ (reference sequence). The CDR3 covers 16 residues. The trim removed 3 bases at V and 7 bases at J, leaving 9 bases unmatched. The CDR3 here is CASSLSLAGGKNEQFF. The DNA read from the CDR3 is TGTGCCAGCAGCTTGTCGTTAGCGGGAGGAAAAAATGAG.

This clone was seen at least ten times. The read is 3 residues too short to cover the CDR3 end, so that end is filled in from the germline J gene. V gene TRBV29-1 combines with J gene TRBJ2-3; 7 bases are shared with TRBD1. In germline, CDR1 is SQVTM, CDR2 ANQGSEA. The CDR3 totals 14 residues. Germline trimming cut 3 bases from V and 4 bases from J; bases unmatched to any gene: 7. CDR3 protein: CSVDGSQGADTQYF. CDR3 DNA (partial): TGCAGCGTTGACGGTAGCCAGGGGGCAGATACG.

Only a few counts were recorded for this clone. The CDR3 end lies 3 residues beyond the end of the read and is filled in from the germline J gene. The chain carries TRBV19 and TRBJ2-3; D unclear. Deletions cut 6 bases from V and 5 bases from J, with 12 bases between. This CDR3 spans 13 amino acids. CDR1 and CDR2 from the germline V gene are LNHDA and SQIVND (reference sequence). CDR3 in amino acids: CASREGQEDTQYF. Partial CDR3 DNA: TGTGCCAGTAGGGAAGGGCAAGAAGATACG.

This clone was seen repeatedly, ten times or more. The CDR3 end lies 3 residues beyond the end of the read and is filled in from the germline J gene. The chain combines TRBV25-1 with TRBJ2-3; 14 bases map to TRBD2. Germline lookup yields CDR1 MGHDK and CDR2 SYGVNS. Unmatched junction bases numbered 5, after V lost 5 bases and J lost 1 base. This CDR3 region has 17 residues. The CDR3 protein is CASSPKTSGRGTDTQYF. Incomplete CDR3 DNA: TGTGCCAGCAGTCCGAAGACTAGCGGGAGGGGCACAGATACG.

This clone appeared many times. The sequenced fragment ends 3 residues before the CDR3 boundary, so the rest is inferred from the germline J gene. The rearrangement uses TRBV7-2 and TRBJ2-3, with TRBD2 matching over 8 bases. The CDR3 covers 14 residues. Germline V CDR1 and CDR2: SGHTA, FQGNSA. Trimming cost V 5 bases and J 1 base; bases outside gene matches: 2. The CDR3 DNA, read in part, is TGTGCCAGCAGCCAACTAGCGGGCACAGATACG. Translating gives CASSQLAGTDT. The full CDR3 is CASSQLAGTDTQYF.

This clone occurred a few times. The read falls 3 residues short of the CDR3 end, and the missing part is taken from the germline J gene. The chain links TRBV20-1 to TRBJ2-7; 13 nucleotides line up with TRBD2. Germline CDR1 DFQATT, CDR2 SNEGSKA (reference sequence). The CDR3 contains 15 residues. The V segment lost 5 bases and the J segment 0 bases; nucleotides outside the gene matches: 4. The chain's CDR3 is CSAPGLAGVSYEQYF. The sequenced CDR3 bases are TGCAGTGCTCCTGGACTAGCGGGAGTCTCCTACGAG.

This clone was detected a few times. The CDR3 loop reads CASSPVAGEPRGEQYF. The sequenced CDR3 bases are TGTGCCAGCTCACCCGTAGCGGGAGAACCTCGGGGCGAG. The V gene is TRBV18, the J gene TRBJ2-7; 9 bases match TRBD2. The missing CDR3 end, 3 residues past where the read stops, is filled in from the germline J gene. This CDR3 is built from 16 residues. Germline CDR1 KGHSH, CDR2 LQKENI. J was trimmed by 6 bases and V by 3 bases; bases with no gene match: 12.

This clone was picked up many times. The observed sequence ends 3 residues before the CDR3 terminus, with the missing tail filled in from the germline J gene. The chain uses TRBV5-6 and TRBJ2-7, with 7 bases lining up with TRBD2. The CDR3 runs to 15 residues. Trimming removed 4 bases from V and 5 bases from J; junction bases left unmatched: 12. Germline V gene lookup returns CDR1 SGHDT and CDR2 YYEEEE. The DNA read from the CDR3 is TGTGCCAGCAGCCTATTATGGGGGACTACCAACGAG. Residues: CASSLLWGTTNE. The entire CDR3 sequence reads CASSLLWGTTNEQYF.

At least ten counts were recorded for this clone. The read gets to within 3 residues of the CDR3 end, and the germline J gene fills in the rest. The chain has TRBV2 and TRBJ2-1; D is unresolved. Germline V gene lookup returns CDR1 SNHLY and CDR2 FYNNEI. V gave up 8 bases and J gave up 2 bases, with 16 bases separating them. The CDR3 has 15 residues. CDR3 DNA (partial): TGTGCCAGCGCCGGTATGGGCGCTGCCTACAATGAG. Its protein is CASAGMGAAYNE. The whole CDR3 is CASAGMGAAYNEQFF.

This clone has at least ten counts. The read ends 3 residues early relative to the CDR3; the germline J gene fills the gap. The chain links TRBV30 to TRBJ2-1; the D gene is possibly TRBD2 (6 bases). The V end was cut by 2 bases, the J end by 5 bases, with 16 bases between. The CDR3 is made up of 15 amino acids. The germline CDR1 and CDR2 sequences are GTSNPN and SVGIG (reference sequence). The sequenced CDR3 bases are TGTGCCTGGAGTAATGCGGGCCGGGGGAACAATGAG. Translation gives CAWSNAGRGNNE. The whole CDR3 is CAWSNAGRGNNEQFF.

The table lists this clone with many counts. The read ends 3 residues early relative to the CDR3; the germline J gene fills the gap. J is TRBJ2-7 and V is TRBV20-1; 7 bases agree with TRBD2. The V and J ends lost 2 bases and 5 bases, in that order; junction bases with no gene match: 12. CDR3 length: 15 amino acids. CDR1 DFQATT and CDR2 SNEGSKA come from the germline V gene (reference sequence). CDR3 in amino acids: CSARSWSGLENEQYF. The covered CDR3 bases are TGCAGTGCTAGAAGTTGGTCAGGACTAGAGAACGAG.

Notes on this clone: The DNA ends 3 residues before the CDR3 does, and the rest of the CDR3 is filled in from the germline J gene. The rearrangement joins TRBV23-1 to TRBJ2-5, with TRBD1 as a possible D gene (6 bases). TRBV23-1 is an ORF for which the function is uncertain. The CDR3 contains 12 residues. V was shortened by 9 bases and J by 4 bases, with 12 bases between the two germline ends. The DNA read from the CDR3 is TGCGCCAGTTCAGGGGATTCAGAGACC. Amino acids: CASSGDSET. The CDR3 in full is CASSGDSETQYF.